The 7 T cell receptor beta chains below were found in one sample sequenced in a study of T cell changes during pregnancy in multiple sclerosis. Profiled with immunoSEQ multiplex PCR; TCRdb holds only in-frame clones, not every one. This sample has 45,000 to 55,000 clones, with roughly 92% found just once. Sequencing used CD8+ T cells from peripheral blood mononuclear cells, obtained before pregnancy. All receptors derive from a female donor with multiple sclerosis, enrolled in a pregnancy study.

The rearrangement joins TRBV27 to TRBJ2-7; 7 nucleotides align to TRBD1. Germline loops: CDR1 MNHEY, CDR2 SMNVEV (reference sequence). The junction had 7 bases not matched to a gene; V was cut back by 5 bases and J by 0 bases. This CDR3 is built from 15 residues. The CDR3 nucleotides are TGTGCCAGCAGTGTCCGGGACAGATACTCCTACGAGCAGTACTTC. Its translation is CASSVRDRYSYEQYF.

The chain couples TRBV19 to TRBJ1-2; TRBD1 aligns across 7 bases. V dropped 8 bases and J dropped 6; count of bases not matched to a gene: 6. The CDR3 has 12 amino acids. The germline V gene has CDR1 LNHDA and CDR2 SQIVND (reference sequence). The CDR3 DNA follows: TGTGCCAGTCTCGGGACAGACAATGGCTACACCTTC. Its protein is CASLGTDNGYTF.

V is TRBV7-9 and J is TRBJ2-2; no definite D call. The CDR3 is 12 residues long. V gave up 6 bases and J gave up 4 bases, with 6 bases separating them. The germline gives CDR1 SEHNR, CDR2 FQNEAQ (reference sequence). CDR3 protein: CASSSFTGELFF. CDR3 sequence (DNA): TGTGCCAGCAGTTCTTTCACCGGGGAGCTGTTTTTT.

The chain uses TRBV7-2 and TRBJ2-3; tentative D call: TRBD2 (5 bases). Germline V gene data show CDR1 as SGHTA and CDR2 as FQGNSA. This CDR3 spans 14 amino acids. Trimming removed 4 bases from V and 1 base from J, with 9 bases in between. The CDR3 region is CASSSSGGTDTQYF. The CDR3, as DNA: TGTGCCAGCAGCTCATCCGGGGGCACAGATACGCAGTATTTT.

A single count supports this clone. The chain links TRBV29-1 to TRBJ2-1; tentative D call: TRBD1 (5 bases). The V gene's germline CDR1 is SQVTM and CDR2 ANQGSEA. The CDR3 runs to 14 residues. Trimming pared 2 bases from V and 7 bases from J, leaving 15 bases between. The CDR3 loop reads CSVEKGSAGNEQFF. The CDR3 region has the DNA TGCAGCGTTGAAAAGGGGTCAGCAGGTAATGAGCAGTTCTTC.

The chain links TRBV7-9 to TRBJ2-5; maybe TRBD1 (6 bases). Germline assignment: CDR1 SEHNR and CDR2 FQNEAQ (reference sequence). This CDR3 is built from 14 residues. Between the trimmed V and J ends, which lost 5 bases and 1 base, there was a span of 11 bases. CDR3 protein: CASSPRTAQETQYF. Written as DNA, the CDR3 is TGTGCCAGCAGCCCGCGGACAGCCCAAGAGACCCAGTACTTC.

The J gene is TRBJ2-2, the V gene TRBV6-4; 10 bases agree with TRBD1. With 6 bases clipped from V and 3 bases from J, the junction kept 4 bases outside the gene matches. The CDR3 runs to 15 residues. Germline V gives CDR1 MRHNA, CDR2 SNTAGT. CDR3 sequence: CASSPGTGDTGELFF. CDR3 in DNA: TGTGCCAGCAGCCCCGGGACAGGGGACACCGGGGAGCTGTTTTTT.